This record looks at one TCR beta chain sequence and its context. The target of this receptor is not known. No much larger clonotype is one base removed from it; base qualities were not supplied. The data were taken from a study of beta chain features in type 1 diabetes (dated by TCRdb to 2017 to 2018). For the study in its entirety: No differences in mean age, gender distribution, total cell number or subset yield were found between patients and healthy donors. A total of some 110 million sorted cells were examined across all samples, and the number of cells per subset was strongly correlated with RNA yield. In the study, TCRB repertoires of sorted circulating CD4+ T cell subsets from recently diagnosed type 1 diabetes patients were compared with those of matched healthy donors. Regulatory and stem cell-like memory subsets were obtained from only 8 patients and about eight healthy donors, while naive and central memory subsets were obtained from all 30 or so donors.

What the authors observed across the whole study: Type 1 diabetes patients showed a moderate but significant shortening of TCRB CDR3 length in all four CD4+ subsets. Sequencing cDNA rather than genomic DNA could over-represent highly expressing activated cells, although activation and CD3 levels did not differ between groups. Patients with type 1 diabetes made fewer insertions and deleted more nucleotides at VDJ recombination sites, implying thymic rearrangement abnormalities. Because the HLA sub-analyses included only small numbers of individuals, any influence of HLA type on TCRB rearrangement was left unresolved. Naive, central memory and regulatory TCRB repertoires appeared to be more similar among patients than among healthy donors. PCR might favor shorter templates, but patient and control samples were amplified and corrected together, so any skew would affect both groups equally.

Each donor gave one peripheral blood draw, approximately 110 mL on average, collected into heparinised tubes. A BD FACSAria II and a panel including CD45RO, CCR7, CD25, CD127, CD95 and CD27 were used to sort naive, central memory, regulatory and stem cell-like memory CD4+ T cells. Purity was above 95% for every sorted population. Right away, PBMCs were isolated by Lymphoprep density gradient centrifugation and were stained directly, with no culture step. So that batch effects would be minimized, each experiment stained and sorted samples in pairs, pairing one healthy donor with one patient. The entire amount of isolated RNA was reverse transcribed using the High Capacity cDNA Reverse Transcription Kit, so the sequenced TCRB transcripts were expressed ones. Naive, central memory and regulatory T cell samples underwent deep immunoSEQ sequencing, averaging about 3.5 million total reads per sample. Sorted cells were lysed in RLT buffer and RNA was extracted with DNase-treated RNeasy Micro or Mini kits, depending on cell number. Each cell subset was processed on its own to prevent cross-contamination, while patient and healthy donor samples were processed together. The immunoSEQ multiplex PCR was used to amplify TCRB sequences from cDNA, yielding 87-bp fragments that span the CDR3 region. Sequencing of the amplicons was done on the Illumina HiSeq platform. The authors' pipeline ran thus. Synthetic template baselines were used to correct PCR bias computationally, reads within Hamming distance 2 were collapsed together, and singletons that could not be merged were discarded. By aligning reads against IMGT, V, D and J genes, CDR3 length, and insertions or deletions at six rearrangement sites were assigned. Within each subset, clonotype counts were normalized to sorted cell number, and only after that were true diversity and Gini coefficients computed with the tcR R package. The overlap coefficient, calculated on TCRB nucleotide sequences, was used to quantify repertoire sharing. TCRdb carries this immuneACCESS record with in-frame sequences only. Its versions omit some clonotypes, under half of them owing to an unresolved V gene in the studies checked, with the rest unexplained. V, J and clone size were drawn from that table, and D and trimming were deduced from the DNA. Counted in this sample were 200,000 to 250,000 clones; about 25% of them appeared once. In total, the top ten clones hold about 3.9% of the sample.

The TCR originated in a man aged 30 to 39 in good health. The material sequenced was central memory CD4+ T cells from blood.

The CDR3 region: CSVATGNGEKLFF. The DNA sequence is given as TGCAGCGTGGCGACAGGGAACGGAGAAAAACTGTTTTTT. The chain joins TRBV29-1 to TRBJ1-4; 7 bases in the middle match TRBD1. The germline V gene yields SQVTM for CDR1 and ANQGSEA for CDR2. Spanning cysteine to phenylalanine, the CDR3 consists of 13 amino acids. Only the CDR3 region is kept as DNA, spanning 39 bases read in frame from base 1. Here V drops 6 bases and J drops 8 bases, and the junction holds 9 bases not matched to any gene.